This T cell receptor beta chain was identified during a study of blood T cell repertoires in COVID-19. As for the study in general: Whether acute or convalescent, the COVID-19 samples came from the United States, Italy and Spain.

Cohorts were based on clinical histories the participants reported. Cohort 3 recovery required two negative PCRs, clearance, or symptom resolution. Germline CDR1 reads SGHAT; CDR2 reads FQNNGV. The V and J ends lost 8 bases and 7 bases, in that order; junction bases with no gene match: 10. The length of the CDR3 is 14 residues. Using immunoSEQ multiplex PCR, the repertoire was profiled, and TCRdb retains in-frame clones only, with some absent. The table shows some 370,000 clones, with around four fifths occurring only once. The sequence was collected from a woman between 50 and 59 years old who had recovered from COVID-19. J is TRBJ2-1 and V is TRBV11-2, with TRBD2 matching over 8 bases. Material for sequencing was PBMCs or T cells enriched from blood (not recorded which). The CDR3 region has the DNA TGTGCCAGCGGGAAGCGGGGGCCGGGAAATGAGCAGTTCTTC. Protein: CASGKRGPGNEQFF.